Sequencing of this TCR beta chain was carried out in a study of low-dose radiotherapy and immunotherapy resistance in tumors (dated by TCRdb to about 2022). The study in broad terms: Patients in Cohort 1 were given 0.5 Gy per fraction every 2 weeks, and the prescribed total PTV dose was 6.5 Gy. Eight patients were included in the translational analysis, namely three from the first dose cohort plus the first five from the second dose cohort. Aspirin 300 mg was taken orally once daily by patients for four cycles, starting on cycle 1 day 1. Trial participants were not randomized into treatment groups. Cohort 2 received 1 Gy per fraction every two weeks, with a total of 13 Gy over 26 weeks. Patients were given nivolumab as a 240 mg flat dose every two weeks and ipilimumab at 1 mg/kg every six weeks, with both drugs delivered intravenously. Cyclophosphamide 200 mg/m2 was given intravenously every two weeks, one day before each radiation and immunotherapy administration.

Sequencing instrument: Illumina HiSeq 2500. Superscript III and a set of TRAV- and TRBV-specific primers were used to synthesize first-strand cDNA, so that both TCRalpha and TCRbeta chains were covered. TCRs were amplified with Phusion for 15 to 25 PCR cycles using a constant-region primer together with the adapter attached to the V primers. The MessageAmp II aRNA Amplification Kit was used to amplify the isolated mRNA, with in vitro transcription run for under 20 hours at 37 degrees C. The Dynabeads mRNA DIRECT Purification Kit was used to isolate mRNA for TCR sequencing. Indexed Illumina adapters were added in a second Phusion PCR of 25 cycles, after which AMPure XP beads were used to purify the products. In the original analysis: Using custom Perl scripts, TCR sequences encoding the same protein were pooled, out-of-frame sequences were removed, and the abundance of each clonotype was computed. TCR sequences supported by only a single read were excluded from analysis. Shannon entropy, Gini index, clonality, richness, and the frequency of TCRs shared between repertoires were included as repertoire metrics. TCRdb redid the processing of the public reads, applying fastp at Q25 and MiXCR, and retained in-frame beta chains. Every distinct CDR3 protein forms one entry, paired with its most common genes and DNA. The V and J calls shown here were made by TCRdb, not taken from the authors' results. Within this sample are roughly 30,000 distinct CDR3 sequences, with around 54% of them counted one time only. The ten largest make up 5% to 6% of the sample.

Concerning this clonotype: Its antigen is still unknown. A far larger clone is one base from this, pointing to a likely read error.

The cysteine opens and the phenylalanine closes a CDR3 of 15 amino acids. Of all the DNA, just the CDR3 is kept, 45 bases in frame from base 1. The germline V gene (reference sequence) gives CDR1 as DFQATT and CDR2 as SNEGSKA. V lost 3 bases and J lost 13 bases; the stretch between them is 25 bases long. This specimen's time point label, interpreted: after trial treatment. The treatment or condition tag for this specimen amounts to: LDRT plus nivolumab, ipilimumab, low-dose cyclophosphamide and aspirin (RACIN trial). The donors came from RACIN, which was a single-arm phase I dose-escalation trial that paired nivolumab and ipilimumab with aspirin, low-dose cyclophosphamide and low-dose radiotherapy. Patients were eligible if they had advanced solid tumors that were TIL-negative.

The TCR originated in a male donor with gallbladder cancer. The V and J segments used are TRBV20-1 and TRBJ2-1, with the D gene uncertain. The sample here was PBMCs, taken after low-dose radiotherapy plus immunotherapy. The sequenced DNA is TGCAGTGCTAGCGGCCTCGGCTCTTCTAAAGAGACCCAGTTCTTC. Its protein product is CSASGLGSSKETQFF.